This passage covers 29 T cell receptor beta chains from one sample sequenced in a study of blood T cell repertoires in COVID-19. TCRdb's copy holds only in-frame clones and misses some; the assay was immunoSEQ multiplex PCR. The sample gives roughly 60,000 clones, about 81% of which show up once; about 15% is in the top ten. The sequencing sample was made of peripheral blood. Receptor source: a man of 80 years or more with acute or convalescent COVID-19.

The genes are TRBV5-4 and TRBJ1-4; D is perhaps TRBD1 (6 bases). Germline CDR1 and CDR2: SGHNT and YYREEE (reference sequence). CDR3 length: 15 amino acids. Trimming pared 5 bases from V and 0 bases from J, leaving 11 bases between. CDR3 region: CASRRDISTNEKLFF. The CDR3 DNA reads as TGTGCCAGCAGAAGGGACATCTCAACTAATGAAAAACTGTTTTTT. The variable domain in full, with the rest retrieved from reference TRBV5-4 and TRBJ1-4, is ETGVTQSPTHLIKTRGQQVTLRCSSQSGHNTVSWYQQALGQGPQFIFQYYREEENGRGNFPPRFSGLQFPNYSSELNVNALELDDSALYLCASRRDISTNEKLFFGSGTQLSVL.

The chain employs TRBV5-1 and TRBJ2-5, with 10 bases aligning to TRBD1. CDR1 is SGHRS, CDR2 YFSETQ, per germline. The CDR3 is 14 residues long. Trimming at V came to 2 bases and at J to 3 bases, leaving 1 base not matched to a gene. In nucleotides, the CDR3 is TGCGCCAGCAGCTTAGGGACAGGGGAAGAGACCCAGTACTTC. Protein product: CASSLGTGEETQYF.

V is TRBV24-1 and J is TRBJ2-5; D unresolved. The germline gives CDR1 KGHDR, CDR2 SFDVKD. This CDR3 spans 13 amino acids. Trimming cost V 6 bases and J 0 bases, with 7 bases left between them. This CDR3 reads CATSTENQETQYF. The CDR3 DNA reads TGTGCCACCAGTACAGAAAACCAAGAGACCCAGTACTTC.

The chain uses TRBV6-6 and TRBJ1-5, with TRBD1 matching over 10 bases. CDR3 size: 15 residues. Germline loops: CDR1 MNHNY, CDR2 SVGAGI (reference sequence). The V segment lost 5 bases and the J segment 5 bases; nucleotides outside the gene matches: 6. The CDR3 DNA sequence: TGTGCCAGCAGTACAACCGGGACAGGGGATCAGCCCCAGCATTTT. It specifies CASSTTGTGDQPQHF.

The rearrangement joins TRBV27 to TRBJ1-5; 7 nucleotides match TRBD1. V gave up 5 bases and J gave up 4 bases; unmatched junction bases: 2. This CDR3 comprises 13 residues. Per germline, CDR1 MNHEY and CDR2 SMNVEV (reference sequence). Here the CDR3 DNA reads TGTGCCAGCAGTACAGGGGCTAATCAGCCCCAGCATTTT. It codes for CASSTGANQPQHF.

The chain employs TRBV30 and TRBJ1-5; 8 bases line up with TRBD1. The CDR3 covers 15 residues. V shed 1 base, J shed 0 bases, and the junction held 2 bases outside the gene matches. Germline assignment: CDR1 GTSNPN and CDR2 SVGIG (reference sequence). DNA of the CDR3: TGTGCCTGGAGTGACCAGGGGGCTAGCAATCAGCCCCAGCATTTT. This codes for CAWSDQGASNQPQHF.

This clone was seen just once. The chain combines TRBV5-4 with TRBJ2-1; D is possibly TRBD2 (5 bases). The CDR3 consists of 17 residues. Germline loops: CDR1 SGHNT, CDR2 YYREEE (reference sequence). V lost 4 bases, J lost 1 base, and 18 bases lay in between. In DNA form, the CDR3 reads TGTGCCAGCAGCACAGCCAAAAGAGGGATTTCCTACAATGAGCAGTTCTTC. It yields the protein CASSTAKRGISYNEQFF.

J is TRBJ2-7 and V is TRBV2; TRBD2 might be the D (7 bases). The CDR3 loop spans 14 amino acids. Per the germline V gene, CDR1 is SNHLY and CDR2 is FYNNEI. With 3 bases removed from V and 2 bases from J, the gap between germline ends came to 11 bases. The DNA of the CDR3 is TGTGCCAGCAGTGATCTGGGGGGGCCCTACGAGCAGTACTTC. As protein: CASSDLGGPYEQYF. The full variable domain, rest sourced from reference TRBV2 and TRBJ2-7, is EPEVTQTPSHQVTQMGQEVILRCVPISNHLYFYWYRQILGQKVEFLVSFYNNEISEKSEIFDDQFSVERPDGSNFTLKIRSTKLEDSAMYFCASSDLGGPYEQYFGPGTRLTVT.

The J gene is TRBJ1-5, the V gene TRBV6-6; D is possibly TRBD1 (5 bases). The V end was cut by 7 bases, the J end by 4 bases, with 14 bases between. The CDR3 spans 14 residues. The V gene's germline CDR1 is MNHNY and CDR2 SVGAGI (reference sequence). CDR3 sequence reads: CASKPGGSNQPQHF. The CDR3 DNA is TGTGCCAGCAAACCCGGGGGTTCAAATCAGCCCCAGCATTTT.

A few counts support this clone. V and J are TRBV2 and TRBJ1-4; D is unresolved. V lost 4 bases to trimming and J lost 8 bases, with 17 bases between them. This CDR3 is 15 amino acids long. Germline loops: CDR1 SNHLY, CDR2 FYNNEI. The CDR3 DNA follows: TGTGCCAGCAGTGTGGAGGCCCAAGGTGGGGAAAAACTGTTTTTT. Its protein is CASSVEAQGGEKLFF. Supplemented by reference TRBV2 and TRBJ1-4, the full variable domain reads EPEVTQTPSHQVTQMGQEVILRCVPISNHLYFYWYRQILGQKVEFLVSFYNNEISEKSEIFDDQFSVERPDGSNFTLKIRSTKLEDSAMYFCASSVEAQGGEKLFFGSGTQLSVL.

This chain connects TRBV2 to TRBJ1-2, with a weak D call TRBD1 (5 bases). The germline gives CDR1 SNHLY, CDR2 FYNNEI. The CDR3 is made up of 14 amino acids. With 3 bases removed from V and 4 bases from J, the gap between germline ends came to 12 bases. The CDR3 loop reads CASSEREGPYGYTF. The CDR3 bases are TGTGCCAGCAGTGAGAGGGAGGGACCCTATGGCTACACCTTC.

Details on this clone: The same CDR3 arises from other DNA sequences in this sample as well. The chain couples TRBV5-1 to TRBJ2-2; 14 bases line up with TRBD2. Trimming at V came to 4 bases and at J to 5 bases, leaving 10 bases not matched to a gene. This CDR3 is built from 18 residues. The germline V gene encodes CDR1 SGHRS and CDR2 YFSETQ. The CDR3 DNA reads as TGCGCCAGCAGCCAACTCAAGACTAGCGGGGGGGGGACCGGGGAGCTGTTTTTT. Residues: CASSQLKTSGGGTGELFF.

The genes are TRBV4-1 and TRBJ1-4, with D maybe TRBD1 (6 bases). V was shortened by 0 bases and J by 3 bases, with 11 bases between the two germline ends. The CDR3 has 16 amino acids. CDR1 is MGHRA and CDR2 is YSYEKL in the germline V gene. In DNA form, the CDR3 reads TGCGCCAGCAGCCAAGATAGGACAGTACCTAATGAAAAACTGTTTTTT. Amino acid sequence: CASSQDRTVPNEKLFF.

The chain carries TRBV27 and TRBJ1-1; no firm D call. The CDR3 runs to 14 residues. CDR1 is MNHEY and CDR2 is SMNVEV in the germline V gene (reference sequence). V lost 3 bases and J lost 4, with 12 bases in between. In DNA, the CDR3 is TGTGCCAGCAGTTTTTTTGGACGGGGCACTGAAGCTTTCTTT. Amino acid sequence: CASSFFGRGTEAFF.

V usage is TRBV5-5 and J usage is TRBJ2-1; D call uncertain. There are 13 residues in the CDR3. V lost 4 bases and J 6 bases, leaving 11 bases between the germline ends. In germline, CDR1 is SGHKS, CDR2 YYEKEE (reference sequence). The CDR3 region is CASSRVRFNEQFF. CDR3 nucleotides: TGTGCCAGCAGCCGGGTACGGTTCAATGAGCAGTTCTTC.

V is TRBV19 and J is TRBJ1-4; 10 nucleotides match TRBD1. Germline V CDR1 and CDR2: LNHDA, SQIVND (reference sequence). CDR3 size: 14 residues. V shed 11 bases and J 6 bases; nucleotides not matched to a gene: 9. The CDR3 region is CAVAPGTGDEKLFF. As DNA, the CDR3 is TGTGCCGTCGCCCCAGGGACAGGGGATGAAAAACTGTTTTTT.

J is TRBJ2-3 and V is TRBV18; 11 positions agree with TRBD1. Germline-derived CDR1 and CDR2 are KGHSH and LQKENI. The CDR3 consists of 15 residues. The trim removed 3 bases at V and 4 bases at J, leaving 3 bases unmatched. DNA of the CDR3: TGTGCCAGCTCACCTTTGGGACAGGGGGCAGATACGCAGTATTTT. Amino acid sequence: CASSPLGQGADTQYF.

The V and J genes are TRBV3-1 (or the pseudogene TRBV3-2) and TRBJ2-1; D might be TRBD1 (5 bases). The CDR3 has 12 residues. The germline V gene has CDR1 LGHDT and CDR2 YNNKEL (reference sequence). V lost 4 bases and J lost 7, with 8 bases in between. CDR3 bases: TGTGCCAGCAGCCCGACAGATAATGAGCAGTTCTTC. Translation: CASSPTDNEQFF.

The CDR3 protein is CAWSMREVAFF. The CDR3 DNA follows: TGTGCCTGGAGTATGCGCGAGGTAGCTTTCTTT. The rearrangement links TRBV30 to TRBJ1-1, with D uncertain. The CDR3 covers 11 residues. CDR1 is GTSNPN and CDR2 is SVGIG in the germline V gene (reference sequence). Trimming stripped 2 bases from V and 10 bases from J, with 11 bases between.

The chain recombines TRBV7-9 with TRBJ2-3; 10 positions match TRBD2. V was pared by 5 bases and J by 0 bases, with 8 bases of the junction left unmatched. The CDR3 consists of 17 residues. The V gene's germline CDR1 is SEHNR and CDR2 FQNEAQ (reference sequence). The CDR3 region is CASSPGRLAGSTDTQYF. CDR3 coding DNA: TGTGCCAGCAGCCCAGGACGACTAGCGGGTAGCACAGATACGCAGTATTTT.

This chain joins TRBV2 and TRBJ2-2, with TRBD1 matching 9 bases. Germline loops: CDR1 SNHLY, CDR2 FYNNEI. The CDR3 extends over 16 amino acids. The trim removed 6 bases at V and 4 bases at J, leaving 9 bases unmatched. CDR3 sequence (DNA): TGTGCCAGCAGGGGACAGGGACGAACCCGCACCGGGGAGCTGTTTTTT. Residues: CASRGQGRTRTGELFF.

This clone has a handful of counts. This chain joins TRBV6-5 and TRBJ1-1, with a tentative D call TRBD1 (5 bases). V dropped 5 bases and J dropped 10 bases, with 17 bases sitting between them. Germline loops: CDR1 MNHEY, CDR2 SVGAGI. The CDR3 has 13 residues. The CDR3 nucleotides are TGTGCCAGCAGTCTAGTAGAGGGACTGGGAGCTTTCTTT. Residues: CASSLVEGLGAFF.

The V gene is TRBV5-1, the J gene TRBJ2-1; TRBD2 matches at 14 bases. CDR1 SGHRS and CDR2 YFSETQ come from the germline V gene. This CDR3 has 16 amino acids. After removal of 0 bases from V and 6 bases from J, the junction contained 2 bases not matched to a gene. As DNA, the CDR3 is TGCGCCAGCAGCTTGGCGACTAGCGGGGGGGTCAATGAGCAGTTCTTC. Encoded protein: CASSLATSGGVNEQFF.

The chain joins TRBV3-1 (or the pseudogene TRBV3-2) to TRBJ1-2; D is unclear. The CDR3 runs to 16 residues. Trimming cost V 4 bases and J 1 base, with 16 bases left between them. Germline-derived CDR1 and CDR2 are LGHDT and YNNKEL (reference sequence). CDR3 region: CASSLAAPNRNYGYTF. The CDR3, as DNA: TGTGCCAGCAGCCTGGCAGCGCCGAACCGTAACTATGGCTACACCTTC.

CDR3 loop: CSVEGSANTGELFF. The CDR3 bases are TGCAGCGTTGAAGGCAGCGCGAACACCGGGGAGCTGTTTTTT. The chain couples TRBV29-1 to TRBJ2-2; D call uncertain. Looked up from germline, CDR1 is SQVTM and CDR2 is ANQGSEA. This CDR3 spans 14 amino acids. The ends were cut back, 1 base at V and 0 bases at J, with 6 bases in the middle.

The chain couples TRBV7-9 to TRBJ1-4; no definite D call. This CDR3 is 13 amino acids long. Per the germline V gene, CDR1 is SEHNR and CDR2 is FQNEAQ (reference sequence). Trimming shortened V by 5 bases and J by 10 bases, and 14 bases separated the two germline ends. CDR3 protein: CASSLNTHPKLFF. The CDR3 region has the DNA TGTGCCAGCAGCCTTAATACTCATCCAAAACTGTTTTTT.

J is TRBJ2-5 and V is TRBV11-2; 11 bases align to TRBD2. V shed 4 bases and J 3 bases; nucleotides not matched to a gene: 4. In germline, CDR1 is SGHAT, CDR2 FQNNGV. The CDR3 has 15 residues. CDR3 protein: CASSSGGLAEETQYF. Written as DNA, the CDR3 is TGTGCCAGCAGCTCCGGGGGACTAGCGGAAGAGACCCAGTACTTC.

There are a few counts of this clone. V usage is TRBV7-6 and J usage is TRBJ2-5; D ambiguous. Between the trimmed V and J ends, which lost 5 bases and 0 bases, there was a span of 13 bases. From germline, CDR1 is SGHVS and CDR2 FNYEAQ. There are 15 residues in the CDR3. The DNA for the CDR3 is TGTGCCAGCAGCCTCAATGCGATGGACCAAGAGACCCAGTACTTC. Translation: CASSLNAMDQETQYF.

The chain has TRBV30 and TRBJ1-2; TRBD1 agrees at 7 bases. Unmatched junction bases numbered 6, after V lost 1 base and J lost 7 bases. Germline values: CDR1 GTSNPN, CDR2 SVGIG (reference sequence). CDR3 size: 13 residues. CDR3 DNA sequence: TGTGCCTGGAGTGCGCAGGGGGACTCTGGCTACACCTTC. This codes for CAWSAQGDSGYTF.